This is a list of T cell receptor beta chains from one sample in a study of pediatric ulcerative colitis. The table came from immunoSEQ multiplex PCR; TCRdb's copy has only in-frame clones and leaves some out. The sample lists tens of thousands of clones; approximately 71% were seen once. The source material was gut tissue. The source of these receptors is a boy younger than 18 with severe ulcerative colitis. Each CDR3 is given without its conserved first and last residue. The order of the fields is V gene, CDR3 protein.

v_call: TRBV7-9
cdr3_aa: ASSLGDYGGYT

v_call: TRBV6-1
cdr3_aa: ASSERGLSRSETQY

v_call: TRBV5-1
cdr3_aa: ASSLGEGGPNNQPQH

v_call: TRBV27
cdr3_aa: ASSQEENYNEQF

v_call: TRBV5-4
cdr3_aa: ASSLAGGAGLSYGYT

v_call: TRBV7-3
cdr3_aa: ASSSSSSLNTEAF

v_call: TRBV7-2
cdr3_aa: ASSLVSASGRNEQF

v_call: TRBV2
cdr3_aa: ASMRKAF

v_call: TRBV7-9
cdr3_aa: ASSLVGEAF

v_call: TRBV6-5
cdr3_aa: ASSYAGLLTYNEQF

v_call: TRBV5-8
cdr3_aa: ASSVLTDNYGYT

v_call: TRBV5-6
cdr3_aa: ASSPPSDTQY

v_call: TRBV6-1
cdr3_aa: ASSPTGEVGIGLF

v_call: TRBV11-2
cdr3_aa: ASSSASSLFGGQY

v_call: TRBV7-2
cdr3_aa: ASSLARDKARGYT

v_call: TRBV10-3
cdr3_aa: AISGPTGMAF

v_call: TRBV7-2
cdr3_aa: ASSLAGFSYNEQF

v_call: TRBV9
cdr3_aa: ASSVDGGSHIYEQY

v_call: TRBV11-2
cdr3_aa: ASSLAQFSGANVLT

v_call: TRBV7-9
cdr3_aa: AIVKFGTYQYNEQF

v_call: TRBV7-9
cdr3_aa: ASDYPGGQSSYNEQF

v_call: TRBV5-1
cdr3_aa: ASGWTNLDTQY

v_call: TRBV2
cdr3_aa: ASQGTGEYGYT

v_call: TRBV19
cdr3_aa: ASSIVNRENYGYT

v_call: TRBV7-2
cdr3_aa: ASSLYAGELF

v_call: TRBV27
cdr3_aa: ASSLSFPGSYEQY

v_call: TRBV15
cdr3_aa: ATSNAARDRVNEAF

v_call: TRBV4-1
cdr3_aa: ASSQGLATSAYNEQF

v_call: TRBV10-1
cdr3_aa: ASSESRVTEAF

v_call: TRBV2
cdr3_aa: ASSVGLGDPNTGELF

v_call: TRBV19
cdr3_aa: ASSPKSSGANVLT

v_call: TRBV29-1
cdr3_aa: SVEEVGYSGEQY